The TCR beta chain described here comes from a study of control samples from healthy donors and cancer patients. The CDR3 loop spans 16 amino acids. Between the trimmed V and J ends, which lost 1 base and 0 bases, there was a span of 8 bases. Germline lookup yields CDR1 SGHNT and CDR2 YYREEE (reference sequence). Using immunoSEQ multiplex PCR, the repertoire was profiled, and TCRdb retains in-frame clones only, with some absent. The sample gives approximately 110,000 clones, 90% of which show up once; roughly 4.5% is in the top ten. This sequence joins TRBV5-4 and TRBJ2-6; D is unresolved. This sequence was found in a human donor in good health. The donor label of this sample is uncertain. Sequencing was performed on blood. CDR3 sequence: CASSLNGFSGANVLTF. DNA for the CDR3: TGTGCCAGCAGCTTGAATGGGTTCTCTGGGGCCAACGTCCTGACTTTC.